The 2 T cell receptor beta chains listed next were all sequenced from one sample in a study of cytomegalovirus exposure and HLA in healthy donors. The PCR used 60 Vbeta and 13 Jbeta primers. This table comes from immunoSEQ multiplex PCR, and its TCRdb copy is limited to in-frame clones, with some not included. The table includes more than 110,000 clones, approximately 70% detected once. The sequencing input was PBMCs. The receptors shown here come from a woman in her thirties in good health and CMV-seronegative.

V is TRBV6-5 and J is TRBJ2-1; 9 nucleotides agree with TRBD2. There are 15 residues in the CDR3. Germline assignment: CDR1 MNHEY and CDR2 SVGAGI. The trim removed 6 bases at V and 7 bases at J, leaving 10 bases unmatched. CDR3 nucleotides: TGTGCCAGCAGCCCCGGACTAGCGTCCCTAAATGAGCAGTTCTTC. Residues: CASSPGLASLNEQFF.

J is TRBJ1-2 and V is TRBV13; 9 bases align to TRBD1. The CDR3 runs 16 residues. CDR1 and CDR2 (germline): PRHDT, FYEKMQ (reference sequence). The J segment lost 1 base and the V segment lost 1 base, leaving 4 bases of the junction unmatched. This chain's CDR3 is CASSLEGQGSNYGYTF. In DNA, the CDR3 is TGTGCCAGCAGCTTAGAGGGACAGGGAAGTAACTATGGCTACACCTTC.